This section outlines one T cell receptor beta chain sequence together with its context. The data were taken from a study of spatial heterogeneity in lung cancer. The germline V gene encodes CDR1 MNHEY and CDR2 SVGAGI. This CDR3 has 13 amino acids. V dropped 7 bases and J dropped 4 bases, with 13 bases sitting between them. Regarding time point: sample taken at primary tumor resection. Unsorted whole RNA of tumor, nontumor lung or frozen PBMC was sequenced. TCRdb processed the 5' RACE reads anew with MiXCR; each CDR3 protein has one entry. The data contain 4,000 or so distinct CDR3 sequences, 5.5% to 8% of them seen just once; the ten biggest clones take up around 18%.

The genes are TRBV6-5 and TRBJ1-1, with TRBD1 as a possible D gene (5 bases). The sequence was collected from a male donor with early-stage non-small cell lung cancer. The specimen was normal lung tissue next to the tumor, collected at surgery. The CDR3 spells CASTTPGFTEAFF. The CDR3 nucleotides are TGTGCCAGCACCACCCCAGGGTTCACTGAAGCTTTCTTT.